The following is a T cell receptor beta chain sequence with its context. The data belong to a study of shared clonotypes between healthy human individuals. It was at deep level that the assay was run. Data came from immunoSEQ multiplex PCR; TCRdb stores just in-frame clones and leaves some out. There are 2 million to 2.5 million clones in the sample; approximately 94% occur only once, and around 1.1% lies in the top ten. Only CD45RO-negative cells positively selected for CCR7 counted as naive CD8 cells, so terminally differentiated effector memory CD45RA+ cells were excluded. V lost 4 bases to trimming and J lost 5 bases, with 14 bases between them. CDR1 and CDR2 (germline): SGHDN, FVKESK. This CDR3 spans 14 amino acids.

The genes are TRBV14 and TRBJ2-5, with D uncertain. Sequences were obtained from naive CD8+ T cells sorted from blood. This clonotype originated in a man aged 18 to 30 in good health. The CDR3 bases are TGTGCCAGCAGCCGTCAAGAGGTGGGGGAGACCCAGTACTTC. Residues: CASSRQEVGETQYF.